Listed here is a single T cell receptor (beta chain). The sample originates from a study of cytomegalovirus exposure and HLA in healthy donors. Repertoires were generated with immunoSEQ multiplex PCR, while TCRdb's copy carries only in-frame clones and drops some. The sample has around 63,000 clones, approximately 88% seen once. Material: PBMCs. The source of this sequence is a woman aged 18-29 years in good health and CMV-seronegative.

CDR3 region: CASSPDIYNEQFF. CDR3 nucleotides: TGTGCCAGCTCACCCGACATCTACAATGAGCAGTTCTTC. The chain recombines TRBV18 with TRBJ2-1; no clear D gene. V lost 3 bases and J lost 3, with 6 bases in between. The CDR3 consists of 13 residues. Germline V gene lookup returns CDR1 KGHSH and CDR2 LQKENI.